What follows describes a single T cell receptor beta chain. Its matching antigen is unknown. These data are taken from a study of shared clonotypes between healthy human individuals. Study details: Each donor had three CD4 naive, three CD4 memory, two CD8 naive and one CD8 memory plate. General study findings and limits: Naive CD4 clonotypes were shared across several donors at roughly 5%.

Replicate PCRs for sorted subsets used approximately 220 ng DNA; this equaled around 28,000 T cell genomes. Assay: immunoSEQ multiplex PCR; the TCRdb copy retains only in-frame clones and omits some. This table holds about 1.5 million clones, around 98% found once. Germline V lookup: CDR1 MGHDK, CDR2 SYGVNS. V was shortened by 9 bases and J by 3 bases, with 16 bases between the two germline ends. The CDR3 is 14 residues long. The receptor comes from a man aged 25-40 years in good health. J is TRBJ2-3 and V is TRBV25-1; the D is unclear. Material: naive CD4+ T cells sorted from blood. Subset in this sample: CD45RA+ positively selected. The DNA of the CDR3 is TGTGCCAGTTTGGGGTCTAGTCTAACAGATACGCAGTATTTT. Amino acid sequence: CASLGSSLTDTQYF.